Sequencing of this T cell receptor (beta chain) was carried out in a study of identical twins' blood T cells. This clonotype was detected only a few times. V was cut by 3 bases and J by 2 bases, with 8 bases left in between. Germline V lookup: CDR1 MNHEY, CDR2 SMNVEV (reference sequence). This CDR3 is 15 amino acids long. MiXCR, applied by TCRdb to the 5' RACE reads, yields one record per CDR3 protein. The sample records hundreds of thousands of distinct CDR3 sequences, roughly 28% being singletons. The sequence derives from a woman aged 18-55 years in good health. Input material: PBMCs. This rearrangement joins TRBV27 to TRBJ2-6, with no clear D. CDR3 sequence: CASSFAGAGANVLTF. CDR3 in DNA: TGTGCCAGCAGTTTTGCCGGTGCTGGGGCCAACGTCCTGACTTTC.